Listed below are T cell receptor beta chains from one sample, sequenced in a study of T cells in Graves' hyperthyroidism and ophthalmopathy. One entry per CDR3 protein results from TCRdb running MiXCR on the multiplex PCR reads. The sample lists 550,000 to 650,000 distinct CDR3 sequences, 11% to 15% occurring once. The sample taken for sequencing was blood. These receptors originate from a woman under 40 with Graves' hyperthyroidism that later progressed to Graves' ophthalmopathy. CDR3s include the opening cysteine and the closing phenylalanine or tryptophan. The D gene is left open where the match is weak. The listing skips clone size in some rows; elsewhere it reads once, few, many or a size class.

CDR3nt: TGTGCCAGCTCCGTTGAACTTCTCTCCTACGAGCAGTACTTC
CDR3aa: CASSVELLSYEQYF
v_gene: TRBV14
d_gene: NA
abundance: NA
j_gene: TRBJ2-7

CDR3nt: TGTGCCAGCAGTTTCGCCCCAGAAGATTATGGCTACACCTTC
CDR3aa: CASSFAPEDYGYTF
v_gene: TRBV12-3/TRBV12-4
d_gene: NA
abundance: NA
j_gene: TRBJ1-2

CDR3nt: TGCAGTGCTAGAGACAGGGACAGGGGACAATGGGCTGGCTACACCTTC
CDR3aa: CSARDRDRGQWAGYTF
v_gene: TRBV20-1
d_gene: TRBD1
abundance: many
j_gene: TRBJ1-2

CDR3nt: TGTGCCAGCAGGGGTGTAACCTACGAGCAGTACTTC
CDR3aa: CASRGVTYEQYF
v_gene: TRBV27
d_gene: NA
abundance: many
j_gene: TRBJ2-7

CDR3nt: TGTGCCTGGACTAGCGGGAGCCTCAATGAGCAGTTCTTC
CDR3aa: CAWTSGSLNEQFF
v_gene: TRBV30
d_gene: TRBD2
abundance: many
j_gene: TRBJ2-1

CDR3nt: TGCGCCAGCAGCTTCGGTCAATGGGACAATGAGCAGTTCTTC
CDR3aa: CASSFGQWDNEQFF
v_gene: TRBV5-1
d_gene: NA
abundance: many
j_gene: TRBJ2-1

CDR3nt: TGTGCCAGCAGCCAGTTATGGGGCTCACCCCTCCACTTT
CDR3aa: CASSQLWGSPLHF
v_gene: TRBV14
d_gene: NA
abundance: many
j_gene: TRBJ1-6

CDR3nt: TGTGCCAGCAGAGGACAGGCGACCACTGAAGCTTTCTTT
CDR3aa: CASRGQATTEAFF
v_gene: TRBV6-2/TRBV6-3
d_gene: TRBD1
abundance: few
j_gene: TRBJ1-1

CDR3nt: TGTGCCAGCAGTTTCCCTCGGGGCTCTGGGGCCAACGTCCTGACTTTC
CDR3aa: CASSFPRGSGANVLTF
v_gene: TRBV12-3/TRBV12-4
d_gene: NA
abundance: many
j_gene: TRBJ2-6

CDR3nt: TGCGCCAGCAACGGCGGGAGTTCCTACAATGAGCAGTTCTTC
CDR3aa: CASNGGSSYNEQFF
v_gene: TRBV5-1
d_gene: TRBD2
abundance: many
j_gene: TRBJ2-1

CDR3nt: TGTGCCAGCAGTTTATGGGCCAGGGTGAGGGAGGGCTACACCTTC
CDR3aa: CASSLWARVREGYTF
v_gene: TRBV27
d_gene: NA
abundance: many
j_gene: TRBJ1-2

CDR3nt: TGTGCCAGCAGCTTAGAAGCTTGGCAGGCTTACCGCGACTCCTACAATGAGCAGTTCTTC
CDR3aa: CASSLEAWQAYRDSYNEQFF
v_gene: TRBV13
d_gene: NA
abundance: many
j_gene: TRBJ2-1

CDR3nt: TGCGCCAGCAGTGAGTCTACCCAGGGGGGAGAGACCCAGTACTTC
CDR3aa: CASSESTQGGETQYF
v_gene: TRBV10-2
d_gene: NA
abundance: many
j_gene: TRBJ2-5

CDR3nt: TGTGCCAGCTCACCGGCAGGATCTCGGGCTTTCTTT
CDR3aa: CASSPAGSRAFF
v_gene: TRBV18
d_gene: NA
abundance: few
j_gene: TRBJ1-1

CDR3nt: TGTGCCTGGAGGGTAGCGGGAGGGCCAGCCTACGAGCAGTACTTC
CDR3aa: CAWRVAGGPAYEQYF
v_gene: TRBV30
d_gene: TRBD2
abundance: many
j_gene: TRBJ2-7

CDR3nt: TGTGCCAGCAGCTTGTCCATCAGGGGGAGCGGTGGCACAGATACGCAGTATTTT
CDR3aa: CASSLSIRGSGGTDTQYF
v_gene: TRBV5-5
d_gene: TRBD1
abundance: NA
j_gene: TRBJ2-3

CDR3nt: TGTGCCAGCAGCTTATTCCGGGACAGGAATGAAAAACTGTTTTTT
CDR3aa: CASSLFRDRNEKLFF
v_gene: TRBV7-3
d_gene: TRBD1
abundance: NA
j_gene: TRBJ1-4

CDR3nt: TGTGCCAGTAGAGCGGATAATGAGCAGTTCTTC
CDR3aa: CASRADNEQFF
v_gene: TRBV2
d_gene: NA
abundance: many
j_gene: TRBJ2-1